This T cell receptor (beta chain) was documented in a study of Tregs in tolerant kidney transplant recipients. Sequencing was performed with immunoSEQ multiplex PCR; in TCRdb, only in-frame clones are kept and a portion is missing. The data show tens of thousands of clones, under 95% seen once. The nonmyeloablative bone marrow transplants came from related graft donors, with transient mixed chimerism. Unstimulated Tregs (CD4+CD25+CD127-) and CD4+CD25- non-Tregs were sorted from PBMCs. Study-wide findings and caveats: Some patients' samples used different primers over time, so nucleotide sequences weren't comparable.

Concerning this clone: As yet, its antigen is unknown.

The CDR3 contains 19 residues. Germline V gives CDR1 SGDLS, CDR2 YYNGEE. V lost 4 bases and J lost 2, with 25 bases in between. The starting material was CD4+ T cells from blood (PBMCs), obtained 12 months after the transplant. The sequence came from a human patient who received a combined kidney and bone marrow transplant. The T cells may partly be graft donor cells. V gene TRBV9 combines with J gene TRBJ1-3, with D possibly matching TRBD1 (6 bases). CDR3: CASSLRPNRESVTGNTIYF. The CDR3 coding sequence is TGTGCCAGCAGCCTACGGCCTAACAGGGAATCGGTAACTGGAAACACCATATATTTT.